These 22 T cell receptor beta chains originate from one sample sequenced in a study of shared clonotypes between healthy human individuals. The data were produced by immunoSEQ multiplex PCR, yet TCRdb's version contains in-frame clones alone and is incomplete. Of 740,000 or so clones listed, approximately 73% are singletons. The sample comprised memory CD4+ T cells sorted from blood. Subset in this sample: CD45RA-negative fraction. These TCRs come from a woman in her 30s in good health.

This clone was counted between two and nine times. The genes are TRBV11-2 and TRBJ1-2; the D is unclear. The CDR3 spans 15 residues. The germline CDR1 and CDR2 sequences are SGHAT and FQNNGV. Trimming stripped 1 base from V and 0 bases from J, with 9 bases between. The CDR3 DNA reads TGTGCCAGCAGCTTAGCAGGAACAGCTAACTATGGCTACACCTTC. Translation: CASSLAGTANYGYTF.

The J gene is TRBJ1-3, the V gene TRBV5-6, with D perhaps matching TRBD1 (5 bases). This CDR3 is built from 14 residues. V was pared by 5 bases and J by 4 bases, with 13 bases between. Germline V lookup: CDR1 SGHDT, CDR2 YYEEEE. CDR3 nucleotides: TGTGCCAGCAGTGGCAGCGGGGGAGGAAACACCATATATTTT. It translates to CASSGSGGGNTIYF.

This chain links TRBV13 with TRBJ2-1; 10 nucleotides align to TRBD2. V lost 1 base, J lost 0 bases, and 6 bases stayed unmatched. The CDR3 extends over 18 amino acids. Germline V gene sequence: CDR1 PRHDT, CDR2 FYEKMQ (reference sequence). CDR3 nucleotides: TGTGCCAGCAGCTTAGAAGGCGCTAGCGGGAGCTCCTACAATGAGCAGTTCTTC. Its protein product is CASSLEGASGSSYNEQFF.

The rearrangement links TRBV4-1 to TRBJ2-7, with TRBD1 matching over 9 bases. The V and J ends lost 4 bases and 5 bases, in that order; junction bases with no gene match: 9. Germline values: CDR1 MGHRA, CDR2 YSYEKL. The length of the CDR3 is 15 residues. CDR3 sequence reads: CASSRTGTGFHEQYF. The DNA for the CDR3 is TGCGCCAGCAGCCGAACCGGGACAGGGTTCCACGAGCAGTACTTC.

This clone has more than one count but fewer than ten. This chain uses TRBV6-4 with TRBJ2-1; the D call may be TRBD1 or TRBD2 (5 bases each). The CDR3 runs to 12 residues. Germline CDR1 and CDR2: MRHNA and SNTAGT. V shed 2 bases and J shed 12 bases, with 11 bases lying between them. The CDR3 region is CASSDRTGGQFF. CDR3 DNA sequence: TGTGCCAGCAGTGACCGGACTGGGGGGCAGTTCTTC.

This clone has just one count. The gene calls are TRBV6-1 and TRBJ2-3, with unresolved D. Germline loops: CDR1 MNHNS, CDR2 SASEGT. V shed 2 bases and J shed 4 bases, with 10 bases lying between them. The CDR3 totals 14 residues. CDR3 nucleotides: TGTGCCAGCAGTGAAAGGTTAGCCTCAGATACGCAGTATTTT. Its protein product is CASSERLASDTQYF.

This sequence joins TRBV2 and TRBJ2-7; 10 nucleotides match TRBD2. CDR3 size: 19 residues. Germline V lookup: CDR1 SNHLY, CDR2 FYNNEI. Unmatched junction bases numbered 17, after V lost 2 bases and J lost 4 bases. The CDR3 here is CASSEFLGVQGLAVYEQYF. The CDR3 nucleotides read TGTGCCAGCAGTGAATTTTTGGGGGTGCAAGGACTAGCGGTTTACGAGCAGTACTTC.

CDR3 sequence: CAWSKGASEQFF. Here the CDR3 DNA reads TGTGCCTGGAGCAAAGGGGCATCTGAGCAGTTCTTC. This rearrangement joins TRBV30 to TRBJ2-1; tentatively, D is TRBD1 (5 bases). V gave up 3 bases and J gave up 9 bases, with 12 bases separating them. The CDR3 runs 12 residues. Looked up from germline, CDR1 is GTSNPN and CDR2 is SVGIG (reference sequence).

The chain combines TRBV7-9 with TRBJ1-3; D gene ambiguous. Between the trimmed V and J ends, which lost 5 bases and 0 bases, there was a span of 11 bases. Germline V gives CDR1 SEHNR, CDR2 FQNEAQ (reference sequence). The length of the CDR3 is 15 residues. CDR3 amino acids: CASSPYWGSGNTIYF. The CDR3 DNA reads TGTGCCAGCAGCCCGTATTGGGGCTCTGGAAACACCATATATTTT.

The chain couples TRBV5-1 to TRBJ1-4; perhaps TRBD1 as D (6 bases). The germline V and J ends were trimmed by 4 bases and 8 bases, with 18 bases remaining between them. The CDR3 spans 15 residues. Germline lookup yields CDR1 SGHRS and CDR2 YFSETQ. The CDR3, as DNA: TGCGCCAGCAGCCCTGGGACAAGAGGGAGGGAAAAACTGTTTTTT. This sequence encodes CASSPGTRGREKLFF.

This CDR3 reads CASSQLTGTGLAYEQYF. The CDR3 bases are TGTGCCAGCAGCCAACTGACCGGGACGGGTCTCGCCTACGAGCAGTACTTC. The chain links TRBV14 to TRBJ2-7; D is possibly TRBD1 or TRBD2 (5 bases each). Germline V lookup: CDR1 SGHDN, CDR2 FVKESK. With 2 bases removed from V and 2 bases from J, the gap between germline ends came to 19 bases. The CDR3 length is 17 residues.

Notes on this clone: Other DNA variants within this sample encode the same CDR3. CDR3 DNA: TGCGCCAGCAGCCATAGCGGCTCATCCTACGAGCAGTACTTC. It specifies CASSHSGSSYEQYF. The chain carries TRBV4-1 and TRBJ2-7, with D possibly matching TRBD2 (6 bases). From germline, CDR1 is MGHRA and CDR2 YSYEKL. CDR3 length: 14 residues. Trimming removed 3 bases from V and 1 base from J, with 10 bases in between.

Points on this clone: Other DNA sequences in this specimen translate into the identical CDR3. The J gene is TRBJ1-1, the V gene TRBV19, with 8 bases that match TRBD1. Unmatched junction bases numbered 2, after V lost 3 bases and J lost 2 bases. This CDR3 comprises 14 residues. Germline assignment: CDR1 LNHDA and CDR2 SQIVND (reference sequence). CDR3 in DNA: TGTGCCAGTAGTATTCAGGGGGCTAACACTGAAGCTTTCTTT. Translation gives CASSIQGANTEAFF.

The chain couples TRBV11-2 to TRBJ2-3, with D perhaps matching TRBD2 (6 bases). Per germline, CDR1 SGHAT and CDR2 FQNNGV. Trimming cost V 3 bases and J 4 bases, with 14 bases left between them. The CDR3 sequence is 15 residues long. The CDR3 DNA sequence: TGTGCCAGCAGCTTCCAATCTAGCGAAGCAGATACGCAGTATTTT. Its translation is CASSFQSSEADTQYF.

Only a few counts were recorded for this clone. J is TRBJ2-7 and V is TRBV5-6, with 9 bases that match TRBD1. The CDR3 length is 15 residues. The V gene end was trimmed by 4 bases and the J gene end by 6 bases; junction bases not matched to a gene: 11. Germline loops: CDR1 SGHDT, CDR2 YYEEEE. CDR3: CASSVSGTGLSEQYF. The CDR3 DNA reads TGTGCCAGCAGCGTCTCCGGGACAGGGCTTTCCGAGCAGTACTTC.

The chain combines TRBV7-3 with TRBJ2-5; TRBD2 matches at 7 bases. Germline assignment: CDR1 SGHTA and CDR2 FQGTGA. The CDR3 has 14 amino acids. V shed 2 bases, J shed 5 bases, and the junction held 5 bases outside the gene matches. In nucleotides, the CDR3 is TGTGCCAGCAGCTTATACGGGAGGAGGGAGACCCAGTACTTC. Its protein is CASSLYGRRETQYF.

The J gene is TRBJ2-2, the V gene TRBV14, with D possibly being TRBD1 (5 bases). Trimming stripped 4 bases from V and 5 bases from J, with 14 bases between. CDR3 length: 15 residues. The germline V gene has CDR1 SGHDN and CDR2 FVKESK. This chain's CDR3 is CASSLRTSGTGELFF. DNA of the CDR3: TGTGCCAGCAGCCTACGGACATCTGGGACCGGGGAGCTGTTTTTT.

The chain combines TRBV2 with TRBJ2-5; D ambiguous. This CDR3 contains 15 residues. Per the germline V gene, CDR1 is SNHLY and CDR2 is FYNNEI. The V end was cut by 0 bases, the J end by 1 base, with 9 bases between. The CDR3 loop is CASSEALLTQETQYF. The CDR3 DNA sequence: TGTGCCAGCAGTGAAGCGCTTCTGACCCAAGAGACCCAGTACTTC.

V is TRBV13 and J is TRBJ1-4; D not resolved. This CDR3 is 15 amino acids long. V was trimmed by 0 bases and J by 3 bases, leaving 8 bases between them. The germline gives CDR1 PRHDT, CDR2 FYEKMQ (reference sequence). CDR3 sequence reads: CASSLGLPPNEKLFF. The CDR3 coding sequence is TGTGCCAGCAGCTTAGGGCTACCCCCTAATGAAAAACTGTTTTTT.

The rearrangement joins TRBV6-5 to TRBJ2-5; TRBD2 might be the D (7 bases). V lost 2 bases to trimming and J lost 1 base, with 11 bases between them. The CDR3 length is 15 residues. The germline V gene has CDR1 MNHEY and CDR2 SVGAGI. As DNA, the CDR3 is TGTGCCAGCAGTTACCGGGGGGCGCGCCAAGAGACCCAGTACTTC. This gives the protein CASSYRGARQETQYF.

This clone was observed a single time. V is TRBV4-1 and J is TRBJ2-7; 8 nucleotides line up with TRBD2. Unmatched junction bases numbered 5, after V lost 1 base and J lost 3 bases. From germline, CDR1 is MGHRA and CDR2 YSYEKL. The CDR3 sequence is 15 residues long. CDR3 loop: CASSQVGAGDYEQYF. The CDR3 DNA sequence: TGCGCCAGCAGCCAAGTAGGAGCGGGAGACTACGAGCAGTACTTC.

The chain has TRBV2 and TRBJ1-1; D remains ambiguous. The V end was cut by 4 bases, the J end by 2 bases, with 11 bases between. CDR3 size: 14 residues. Germline V gene data show CDR1 as SNHLY and CDR2 as FYNNEI. The CDR3 DNA sequence: TGTGCCAGCAGTGTTGAGGGAATAAACACTGAAGCTTTCTTT. Its translation is CASSVEGINTEAFF.